This T cell receptor (beta chain) was retrieved from a study of shared clonotypes between healthy human individuals. This CDR3 is built from 13 residues. Germline V gene data show CDR1 as SGHDT and CDR2 as YYEEEE. Trimming cost V 4 bases and J 7 bases, with 9 bases left between them. Naive CD8 cells were CD45RO-negative, positively selected for CCR7, excluding terminally differentiated effector memory CD45RA+ cells. The repertoire was sequenced with immunoSEQ multiplex PCR; TCRdb's copy has only in-frame clones and lacks some. The sample lists nearly 600,000 clones, about 95% occurring once. This clone has just one count.

This clonotype was sampled from a woman in her 30s in good health. The sequencing sample was made of naive CD8+ T cells sorted from blood. This chain uses TRBV5-6 with TRBJ1-6, with D possibly TRBD1 on 6 matching bases. The CDR3 sequence: CASSQQGNSPLHF. The CDR3 DNA is TGTGCCAGCAGCCAACAGGGAAATTCACCCCTCCACTTT.